This T cell receptor (beta chain) was captured by sequencing in a study of T cell changes during pregnancy in multiple sclerosis. Clones were sequenced by immunoSEQ multiplex PCR, and TCRdb holds only the in-frame ones, with some missing. Found here are 40,000 to 55,000 clones, approximately 92% of them singletons; the top ten hold roughly 8.5%. Per the germline V gene, CDR1 is MDHEN and CDR2 is SYDVKM. The CDR3 is 15 amino acids. J gave up 4 bases and V 4 bases, and 3 bases lay outside the gene matches. The sequence was collected from a female donor with multiple sclerosis, enrolled in a pregnancy study. The source was CD8+ T cells from peripheral blood mononuclear cells, collected in the second trimester of pregnancy. The chain is built from TRBV28 and TRBJ2-1, with 11 bases that match TRBD2. CDR3 in amino acids: CASSYWTSGYNEQFF. CDR3 sequence (DNA): TGTGCCAGCAGTTACTGGACTAGCGGGTACAATGAGCAGTTCTTC.